Below, 10 T cell receptor beta chains from the same sample are listed, as sequenced in a study of T cell responses to AZD1222 COVID-19 vaccine. Generated by immunoSEQ multiplex PCR, the TCRdb table keeps only in-frame clones and is missing some. Among approximately 190,000 clones listed, roughly 92% were seen once. This specimen was peripheral blood, taken on day 0 of AZD1222 vaccination. These receptor sequences come from an adult in good health.

This chain connects TRBV19 to TRBJ2-5; D not resolved. The CDR3 has 14 residues. CDR1 and CDR2 from the germline V gene are LNHDA and SQIVND (reference sequence). V was shortened by 6 bases and J by 0 bases, with 11 bases between the two germline ends. The CDR3 DNA sequence: TGTGCCAGTAGCTTCAGGATTTACCAAGAGACCCAGTACTTC. This sequence encodes CASSFRIYQETQYF.

This clone has a single count. This chain uses TRBV28 with TRBJ1-2; D unresolved. Germline-derived CDR1 and CDR2 are MDHEN and SYDVKM. Trimming pared 6 bases from V and 0 bases from J, leaving 23 bases between. The CDR3 spans 18 residues. The CDR3 DNA is TGTGCCAGCAGAACATACCAGGCCCCATCCAAGACTAACTATGGCTACACCTTC. Translation: CASRTYQAPSKTNYGYTF.

V usage is TRBV6-2 or TRBV6-3 and J usage is TRBJ2-1, with D perhaps TRBD2 (6 bases). The V end lost 5 bases, the J end lost 1 base, and 12 bases lay between the germline ends. Germline V gives CDR1 MNHEY, CDR2 SVGEGT. The CDR3 totals 15 residues. As DNA, the CDR3 is TGTGCCAGCAGTGATACCGGGGGATCCTACAATGAGCAGTTCTTC. Residues: CASSDTGGSYNEQFF.

This clone was counted a few times. This chain uses TRBV11-2 with TRBJ2-3; TRBD1 aligns across 9 bases. The V and J ends lost 5 bases and 2 bases, in that order; junction bases with no gene match: 2. The germline V gene encodes CDR1 SGHAT and CDR2 FQNNGV. The CDR3 runs 14 residues. The CDR3 DNA follows: TGTGCCAGCAGCGGACAGGGGAACACAGATACGCAGTATTTT. This sequence encodes CASSGQGNTDTQYF.

This clone was observed once. The chain carries TRBV6-2 or TRBV6-3 and TRBJ1-1; D call uncertain. Trimming removed 8 bases at V and 3 bases at J, with 7 bases between. The germline V gene has CDR1 MNHEY and CDR2 SVGEGT. The CDR3 runs 11 residues. The CDR3 region is CASCRYTEAFF. The CDR3 nucleotides are TGTGCCAGCTGCCGATACACTGAAGCTTTCTTT.

The J gene is TRBJ2-3, the V gene TRBV25-1; D is unresolved. CDR1 is MGHDK, CDR2 SYGVNS, per germline. The CDR3 runs 14 residues. Trimming stripped 3 bases from V and 5 bases from J, with 12 bases between. CDR3 loop: CASSDILVGDTQYF. The CDR3 region has the DNA TGTGCCAGCAGTGATATCCTAGTGGGAGATACGCAGTATTTT.

The chain combines TRBV7-9 with TRBJ1-6; D gene uncertain. With 1 base removed from V and 11 bases from J, the gap between germline ends came to 3 bases. Germline lookup yields CDR1 SEHNR and CDR2 FQNEAQ (reference sequence). This CDR3 is built from 11 residues. CDR3 DNA: TGTGCCAGCAGCTTAGAGACACCCCTCCACTTT. It yields the protein CASSLETPLHF. Using reference TRBV7-9 and TRBJ1-6 for the parts outside the CDR3, the full variable domain is DTGVSQNPRHKITKRGQNVTFRCDPISEHNRLYWYRQTLGQGPEFLTYFQNEAQLEKSRLLSDRFSAERPKGSFSTLEIQRTEQGDSAMYLCASSLETPLHFGNGTRLTVT.

The chain joins TRBV3-1 (or the pseudogene TRBV3-2) to TRBJ1-2; the D is unclear. Germline V gene lookup returns CDR1 LGHDT and CDR2 YNNKEL (reference sequence). V was pared by 1 base and J by 5 bases, with 8 bases between. The CDR3 runs 13 residues. CDR3 residues: CASSQVEAYGYTF. Here the CDR3 DNA reads TGTGCCAGCAGCCAAGTAGAGGCTTATGGCTACACCTTC.

The chain is built from TRBV4-2 and TRBJ1-5, with TRBD1 as a possible D gene (5 bases). Trimming stripped 4 bases from V and 0 bases from J, with 16 bases between. Germline CDR1 reads LGHNA; CDR2 reads YNFKEQ. The CDR3 consists of 17 residues. The CDR3 DNA reads TGTGCCAGCAGCCTGCAACCGGGACGGGATAGCAATCAGCCCCAGCATTTT. Protein: CASSLQPGRDSNQPQHF.

The CDR3 reads CASSKTAMNTEAFF. The CDR3 DNA is TGTGCCAGCAGCAAGACGGCGATGAACACTGAAGCTTTCTTT. The chain links TRBV21-1 to TRBJ1-1. TRBV21-1 represents a pseudogene. CDR3 length: 14 residues.